Shown below are 4 T cell receptor beta chains from a single sample sequenced in a study of blood T cell repertoires in COVID-19. Profiling relied on immunoSEQ multiplex PCR, and the TCRdb table lists in-frame clones only, not all of them. The table lists some 220,000 clones, 65% to 90% of them singletons. The sequencing input was peripheral blood. The receptors come from a man aged 45-65 years with COVID-19, enrolled during active disease.

This clone was picked up one time. This chain joins TRBV7-2 and TRBJ2-3; 14 bases line up with TRBD2. There are 16 residues in the CDR3. V shed 5 bases, J shed 4 bases, and the junction held 5 bases outside the gene matches. From germline, CDR1 is SGHTA and CDR2 FQGNSA. Written as DNA, the CDR3 is TGTGCCAGCAGCCGCAGACTAGCGGGGGGGCCAGATACGCAGTATTTT. It yields the protein CASSRRLAGGPDTQYF.

This rearrangement joins TRBV2 to TRBJ1-2, with D unresolved. Trimming cost V 4 bases and J 4 bases, with 13 bases left between them. The CDR3 spans 14 residues. Germline CDR1 and CDR2: SNHLY and FYNNEI. Here the CDR3 DNA reads TGTGCCAGCAGTGTTAACCTCCAGGCCTATGGCTACACCTTC. This encodes CASSVNLQAYGYTF.

The chain uses TRBV9 and TRBJ1-2; TRBD1 is a possible D gene (5 bases). The CDR3 is 14 residues long. Germline V gene sequence: CDR1 SGDLS, CDR2 YYNGEE. The germline V and J ends were trimmed by 4 bases and 4 bases, with 14 bases remaining between them. The CDR3 is CASSSVGTTYGYTF. In DNA, the CDR3 is TGTGCCAGCAGCTCAGTAGGGACTACCTATGGCTACACCTTC.

The rearrangement uses TRBV14 and TRBJ1-1, with 7 positions matching TRBD1. Germline V gene lookup returns CDR1 SGHDN and CDR2 FVKESK. With 0 bases clipped from V and 1 base from J, the junction kept 8 bases outside the gene matches. The CDR3 has 17 residues. The CDR3 loop is CASSQDRIGGSNTEAFF. CDR3 DNA: TGTGCCAGCAGCCAAGATCGAATAGGGGGCTCGAACACTGAAGCTTTCTTT.